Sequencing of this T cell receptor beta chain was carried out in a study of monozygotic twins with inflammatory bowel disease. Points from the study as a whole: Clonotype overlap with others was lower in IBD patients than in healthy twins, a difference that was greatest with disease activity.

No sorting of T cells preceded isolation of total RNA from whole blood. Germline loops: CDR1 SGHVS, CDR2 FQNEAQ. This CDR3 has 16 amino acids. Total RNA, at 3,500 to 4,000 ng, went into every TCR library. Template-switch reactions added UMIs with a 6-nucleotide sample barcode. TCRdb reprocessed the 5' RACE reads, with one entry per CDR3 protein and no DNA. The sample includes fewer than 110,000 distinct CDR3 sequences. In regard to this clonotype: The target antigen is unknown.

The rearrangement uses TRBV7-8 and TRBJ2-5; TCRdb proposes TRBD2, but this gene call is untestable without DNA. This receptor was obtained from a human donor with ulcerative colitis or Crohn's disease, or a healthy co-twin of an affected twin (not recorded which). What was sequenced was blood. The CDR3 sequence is CASRRRAGGPQETQYF.